This T cell receptor (beta chain) was retrieved from a study of blood T cell repertoires in COVID-19. Study summary: Samples taken during acute and convalescent COVID-19 were collected in the United States, Italy and Spain. T cells, B-cell-depleted T cells, or PBMCs supplied cDNA or gDNA.

The ends were cut back, 4 bases at V and 7 bases at J, with 11 bases in the middle. Germline V CDR1 and CDR2: SEHNR, FQNEAQ (reference sequence). The CDR3 length is 12 residues. How the authors handled the data: Amplified reference gene primers provided the basis for estimating nucleated cell counts. Produced via immunoSEQ multiplex PCR; TCRdb's table is partial and in-frame only. V, J and clone size are those of that table, while D and trimming were read from the DNA. The sample includes some 80,000 clones, roughly 86% of them seen just once. Input material: peripheral blood. The TCR sequence derives from an elderly woman in a cohort sampled during active or convalescent COVID-19. This chain links TRBV7-9 with TRBJ2-7; the D is unclear. Here the CDR3 DNA reads TGTGCCAGCAGCTCCCGGGTTGGGGAGCAGTACGTC. It codes for CASSSRVGEQYV.